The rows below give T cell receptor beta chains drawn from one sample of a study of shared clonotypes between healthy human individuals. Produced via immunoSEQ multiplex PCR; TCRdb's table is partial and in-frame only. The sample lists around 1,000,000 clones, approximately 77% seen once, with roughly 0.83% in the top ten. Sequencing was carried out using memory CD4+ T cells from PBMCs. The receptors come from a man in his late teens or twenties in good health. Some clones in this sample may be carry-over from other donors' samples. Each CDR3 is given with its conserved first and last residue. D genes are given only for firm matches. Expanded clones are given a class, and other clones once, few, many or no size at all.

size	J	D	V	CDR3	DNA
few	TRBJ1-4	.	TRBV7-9	CASSLSSGVNEKLFF	TGTGCCAGCAGCTTATCGTCGGGAGTCAATGAAAAACTGTTTTTT
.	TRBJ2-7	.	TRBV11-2	CASSPQMGEQYF	TGTGCCAGCAGCCCCCAGATGGGCGAGCAGTACTTC
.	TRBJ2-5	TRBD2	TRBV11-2	CASSQIGGAYQETQYF	TGTGCCAGCAGCCAGATCGGGGGGGCGTACCAAGAGACCCAGTACTTC
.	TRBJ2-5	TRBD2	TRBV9	CASSAKEGGTRSRETQYF	TGTGCCAGCAGCGCAAAGGAGGGGGGGACTAGATCGAGGGAGACCCAGTACTTC
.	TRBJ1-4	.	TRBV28	CASSAPRGGEKLFF	TGTGCCAGCAGCGCTCCCCGGGGGGGTGAAAAACTGTTTTTT
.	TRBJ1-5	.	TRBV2	CASSEQLNQPQHF	TGTGCCAGCAGTGAGCAACTCAATCAGCCCCAGCATTTT
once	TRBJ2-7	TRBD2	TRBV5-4	CASRIAGGPYEQYF	TGTGCCAGCAGAATAGCGGGAGGGCCGTACGAGCAGTACTTC
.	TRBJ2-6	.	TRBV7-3	CASSLTTGAGANVLTF	TGTGCCAGCAGCTTAACGACGGGGGCCGGGGCCAACGTCCTGACTTTC
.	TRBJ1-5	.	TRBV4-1	CASSRQENQPQHF	TGCGCCAGCAGCCGACAGGAGAATCAGCCCCAGCATTTT
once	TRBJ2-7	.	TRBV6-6	CASSYGTRGNEQYF	TGTGCCAGCAGTTACGGGACAAGGGGCAACGAGCAGTACTTC
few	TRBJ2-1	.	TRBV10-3	CAISESFFIRFF	TGTGCCATCAGTGAGTCGTTCTTCATCCGGTTCTTC
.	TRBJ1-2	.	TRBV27	CASRWGRGNYGYTF	TGTGCCAGCAGGTGGGGGAGGGGGAACTATGGCTACACCTTC
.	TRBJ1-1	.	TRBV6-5	CASSYAGVVTEAFF	TGTGCCAGCAGTTACGCAGGGGTGGTCACTGAAGCTTTCTTT
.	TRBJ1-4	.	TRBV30	CAWGHSVDEKLFF	TGTGCCTGGGGACACTCGGTCGATGAAAAACTGTTTTTT
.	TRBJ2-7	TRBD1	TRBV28	CASSFFTGQGYEQYF	TGTGCCAGCAGTTTTTTTACGGGACAGGGGTACGAGCAGTACTTC
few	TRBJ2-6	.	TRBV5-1	CASSGQAGANVLTF	TGCGCCAGCAGCGGCCAGGCTGGGGCCAACGTCCTGACTTTC
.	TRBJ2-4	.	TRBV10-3	CAISPTGFDIQYF	TGTGCCATCAGCCCGACAGGATTCGACATTCAGTACTTC
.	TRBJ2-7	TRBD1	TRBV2	CASSGGPGQAVNEQYF	TGTGCCAGCAGTGGCGGCCCGGGACAGGCGGTGAACGAGCAGTACTTC
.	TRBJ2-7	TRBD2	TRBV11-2	CASSLVGSGRAYEQYF	TGTGCCAGCAGCTTAGTTGGTAGCGGGAGGGCCTACGAGCAGTACTTC
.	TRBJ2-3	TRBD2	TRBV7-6	CASSTGTSGVGSDTQYF	TGTGCCAGCAGCACCGGGACTAGCGGGGTCGGTTCAGATACGCAGTATTTT
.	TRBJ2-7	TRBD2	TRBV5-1	CASSLELAGAGPNEQYF	TGCGCCAGCAGCTTGGAACTAGCGGGAGCCGGACCTAACGAGCAGTACTTC
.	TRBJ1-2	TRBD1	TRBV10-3	CAITATGDSNYGYTF	TGTGCCATCACCGCAACAGGGGATTCTAACTATGGCTACACCTTC